The following is a T cell receptor (beta chain) sequence with its context. Its antigen is as yet unknown. The Oncomine TCR Beta short-read assay sequenced DNA from cultured CD4+ T cells. TCRdb ran MiXCR on the PCR reads and lists one entry per CDR3 protein. The sample records roughly 15,000 distinct CDR3 sequences, roughly 57% being singletons. The data originate from a study of vaccination and CD4 T cells after COVID-19. Documented treatment: roughly 10-day PBMC culture with coronavirus spike peptide pools or control peptides (ViraFEST assay). ViraFEST expanded antigen-specific T cells with peptide pools, then sequenced TCRs. Trimming removed 4 bases at V and 9 bases at J, with 17 bases between. This CDR3 spans 14 amino acids. CDR1 and CDR2 from the germline V gene are MNHEY and SVGEGT.

The receptor was derived from a human donor who had recovered from COVID-19. The chain joins TRBV6-2 or TRBV6-3 to TRBJ2-3; D is possibly TRBD1 (6 bases). Sequencing was carried out using CD4+ T cells from blood, cultured in vitro. Here the CDR3 reads CASSSPTGLRTQYF. The DNA of the CDR3 is TGTGCCAGCAGTTCTCCTACAGGGCTTAGAACGCAGTATTTT.